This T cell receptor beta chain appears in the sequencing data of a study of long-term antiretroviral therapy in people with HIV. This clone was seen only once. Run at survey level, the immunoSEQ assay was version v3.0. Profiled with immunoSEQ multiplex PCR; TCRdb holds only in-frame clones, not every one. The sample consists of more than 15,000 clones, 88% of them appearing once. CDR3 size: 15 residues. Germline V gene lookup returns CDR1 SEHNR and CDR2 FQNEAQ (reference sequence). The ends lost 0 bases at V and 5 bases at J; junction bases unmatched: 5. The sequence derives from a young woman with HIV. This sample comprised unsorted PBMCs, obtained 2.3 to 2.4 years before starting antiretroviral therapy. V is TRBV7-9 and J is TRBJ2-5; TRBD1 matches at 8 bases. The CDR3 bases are TGTGCCAGCAGCTTAGCGCAGGGGGCATGGGAGACCCAGTACTTC. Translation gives CASSLAQGAWETQYF.